This TCR beta chain is drawn from a study of T cell responses to AZD1222 COVID-19 vaccine. Trimming took off 0 bases at V and 4 bases at J, with 12 bases between the two ends. Germline CDR1 and CDR2: LGHNA and YNFKEQ. This CDR3 region has 15 residues. About this clone: As yet, its antigen is unknown.

The study, taken as a whole, reports: It was only a handful of AZD1222 recipients who were seropositive at baseline.

The repertoire was sequenced with immunoSEQ multiplex PCR; TCRdb's copy has only in-frame clones and lacks some. The sample shows around 110,000 clones, about 91% of them seen only once. This receptor was taken from an adult in good health. Sequencing used peripheral blood, obtained on day 0 of AZD1222 vaccination. This sequence joins TRBV4-2 and TRBJ1-2; D gene ambiguous. DNA for the CDR3: TGTGCCAGCAGCCAAGATCTGGGTTCCGCCTATGGCTACACCTTC. Its translation is CASSQDLGSAYGYTF.